These 2 T cell receptor beta chains originate from one sample sequenced in a study of blood T cell repertoires in COVID-19 (dated by TCRdb to 2018 to 2021). The library was obtained by the immunoSEQ multiplex PCR assay. TCRdb's version of the immuneACCESS table is confined to in-frame rearrangements and falls short of the full clone set. An unresolved V gene accounts for under half of the shortfall where checked; the remainder is of unknown origin. The sample yields hundreds of thousands of clones; roughly 90% were counted once. The ten top clones hold just over 7% of the sample. Material: peripheral blood. These receptors all stem from a woman in her sixties with COVID-19, enrolled during active disease.

The chain combines TRBV6-6 with TRBJ1-2, with TRBD1 as a possible D gene (5 bases). V dropped 5 bases and J dropped 5 bases, with 21 bases sitting between them. The CDR3 totals 16 residues. Germline V lookup: CDR1 MNHNY, CDR2 SVGAGI (reference sequence). Written as DNA, the CDR3 is TGTGCCAGCAGTCAAACCGGGGGGGGTAAGACGTATGGCTACACCTTC. This translates into CASSQTGGGKTYGYTF.

The chain uses TRBV6-4 and TRBJ1-4, with D maybe TRBD1 (5 bases). Deletions cut 2 bases from V and 0 bases from J, with 19 bases between. The CDR3 is 19 residues long. Per the germline V gene, CDR1 is MRHNA and CDR2 is SNTAGT. CDR3 sequence (DNA): TGTGCCAGCAGTGACCCGACCGGGACTCCAGAGGCAACTAATGAAAAACTGTTTTTT. Translating it yields CASSDPTGTPEATNEKLFF.